This T cell receptor (beta chain) was sequenced in a study of blood T cell repertoires in COVID-19. Study-wide background: The analysed material was cDNA or gDNA that came from T cells, B-cell-depleted T cells, or PBMCs.

The CDR3 has 12 residues. Germline assignment: CDR1 KGHSH and CDR2 LQKENI. Trimming shortened V by 10 bases and J by 2 bases, and 9 bases separated the two germline ends. Membership in each cohort depended on participant-reported clinical history. Generated by immunoSEQ multiplex PCR, the TCRdb table keeps only in-frame clones and is missing some. Seen here are about 270,000 clones, approximately 90% observed once, and the top ten hold about 3%. The chain carries TRBV18 and TRBJ1-3; D gene uncertain. The sequence was collected from a man in his forties who had been exposed to COVID-19. The sequenced sample consisted of PBMCs or T cells enriched from blood (not recorded which). CDR3 protein: CATTGTGNTIYF. The CDR3 DNA reads TGTGCCACCACGGGGACTGGAAACACCATATATTTT.